A single sample is the source of the 10 T cell receptor beta chains below, sequenced in a study of tissue T cells after allogeneic stem cell transplantation. The method was immunoSEQ multiplex PCR; TCRdb's version includes in-frame clones alone and lacks a portion of them. This table holds about 8,200 clones, nearly 45% found once. Sample time point: mouse harvest day 7 after allogeneic transplant. Tail vein injection delivered 10^7 T-cell-depleted bone marrow cells and 10^6 splenic CD5+ T cells. The sample taken for sequencing was skin. These receptors were taken from a female BALB/c mouse given C57BL/6 T cells with graft-versus-host disease after an allogeneic hematopoietic cell transplant.

This clone is a singleton in its sample. Mouse gene names apply. With the read ending 1 residue before the CDR3 end, the germline J gene is used to fill in that end. The chain links TRBV26 to TRBJ2-4, with no clear D. CDR3 length: 13 residues. Per the germline V gene, CDR1 is KGHPV and CDR2 is FQNQEV (reference sequence). V shed 5 bases and J shed 2 bases, with 8 bases lying between them. The DNA read from the CDR3 is TGTGCCAGCAGTGCGACAAATCAAAACACCTTGTAC. The encoded protein is CASSATNQNTLY. The complete CDR3 reads CASSATNQNTLYF. Filled out from reference TRBV26 and TRBJ2-4, the complete variable domain reads NSKVIQTPRYLVKGQGQKAKMRCIPEKGHPVVFWYQQNKNNEFKFLINFQNQEVLQQIDMTEKRFSAECPSNSPCSLEIQSSEAGDSALYLCASSATNQNTLYFGAGTRLSVL.

This clone was seen only a few times. Gene names are mouse gene names. Sequencing ends 1 residue short of the CDR3 end; the germline J gene provides the rest. Other DNA variants within this sample encode the same CDR3. This chain joins TRBV26 and TRBJ1-4; D gene ambiguous. Trimming took off 2 bases at V and 5 bases at J, with 3 bases between the two ends. The CDR3 covers 12 residues. The germline V gene encodes CDR1 KGHPV and CDR2 FQNQEV (reference sequence). The CDR3 DNA, read in part, is TGTGCCAGCAGTCTGCCAAACGAAAGATTATTT. It encodes CASSLPNERLF. The whole CDR3 region reads CASSLPNERLFF.

This clone was picked up a small number of times. The germline and genes are mouse ones. Sequencing ends 1 residue short of the CDR3 end; the germline J gene provides the rest. V gene TRBV26 combines with J gene TRBJ2-2; D gene ambiguous. V lost 4 bases and J lost 6, with 9 bases in between. Looked up from germline, CDR1 is KGHPV and CDR2 is FQNQEV (reference sequence). The CDR3 is 13 residues long. CDR3 DNA, as far as it was read: TGTGCCAGCAGTCGGATTGGTCCCGGGCAGCTCTAC. As protein: CASSRIGPGQLY. The entire CDR3 sequence reads CASSRIGPGQLYF.

Remarks on this clone: Gene names denote mouse genes. The read ends 1 residue shy of where the CDR3 ends; the end is completed using the germline J gene. The rearrangement links TRBV12-2 to TRBJ2-4, with D tentatively TRBD1 (6 bases). Trimming took off 4 bases at V and 0 bases at J, with 10 bases between the two ends. CDR3 length equals 14 residues. Germline values: CDR1 SGHLS, CDR2 HYDKME. CDR3 region: CASSRDTSQNTLYF. The CDR3 bases that were read are TGTGCCAGCTCCCGGGACACCAGTCAAAACACCTTGTAC.

As for this clone: Gene labels here are mouse ones. The read terminates 1 residue before the CDR3 end, so the remaining end is supplied by the germline J gene. The chain has TRBV23 and TRBJ2-1. CDR3 length: 15 amino acids. Germline V gene sequence: CDR1 KGHTA, CDR2 FQNQQP. The covered CDR3 bases are TGCTCCAGCAGTCAAAGGGCAGAAAACTATGCTGAGCAGTTC. Encoded protein: CSSSQRAENYAEQF. The entire CDR3 sequence reads CSSSQRAENYAEQFF.

This clone was counted between two and nine times. All gene names here are mouse names. The sequence runs out 1 residue before the end of the CDR3; the remainder is reconstructed from the germline J gene. This rearrangement joins TRBV16 to TRBJ2-7; D unclear. Germline V gives CDR1 SGHSA, CDR2 FRNQAP. The length of the CDR3 is 11 residues. Trimming cost V 3 bases and J 7 bases, with 7 bases left between them. Incomplete CDR3 DNA: TGTGCAAGCAGCTTCGGTGGAGAACAGTAC. Its translation is CASSFGGEQY. The whole CDR3 sequence reads CASSFGGEQYF.

About this clone itself: Genes and germline come from the mouse. The read comes to an end 1 residue before the CDR3 does, leaving the germline J gene to fill in the end. V and J are TRBV5 and TRBJ1-5; the D gene is possibly TRBD1 (6 bases). The CDR3 is 14 residues long. V was pared by 4 bases and J by 5 bases, with 12 bases between. From germline, CDR1 is LGHNA and CDR2 YNLKQL (reference sequence). CDR3 sequence: CASSPGQTYQAPLF. Incomplete CDR3 DNA: TGTGCCAGCAGCCCAGGACAGACCTACCAGGCTCCGCTT.

As concerns this clone: Genes and germline come from the mouse. The sequenced fragment ends 1 residue before the CDR3 boundary, so the rest is inferred from the germline J gene. The chain carries TRBV26 and TRBJ1-1; TRBD1 matches at 9 bases. After removal of 6 bases from V and 4 bases from J, the junction contained 3 bases not matched to a gene. The CDR3 sequence is 13 residues long. Per germline, CDR1 KGHPV and CDR2 FQNQEV (reference sequence). The CDR3 DNA, read in part, is TGTGCCAGCAGCCCGGGACAGGGCACAGAAGTCTTC. Its protein is CASSPGQGTEVF. The complete CDR3 reads CASSPGQGTEVFF.

Notes on this clone: Gene names are mouse gene names. The observed sequence ends 1 residue before the CDR3 terminus, with the missing tail filled in from the germline J gene. The rearrangement links TRBV26 to TRBJ2-5; D possibly uses TRBD1 or TRBD2 (5 bases each). The V and J ends lost 8 bases and 2 bases respectively, with 8 bases between them. CDR1 and CDR2 from the germline V gene are KGHPV and FQNQEV (reference sequence). The CDR3 loop spans 12 amino acids. CDR3 loop: CASGGLQDTQYF. The sequenced part of the CDR3 DNA is TGTGCCAGCGGGGGTCTCCAAGACACCCAGTAC.

This clone was detected a few times. Genes here carry mouse names. The sequenced fragment ends 1 residue before the CDR3 boundary, so the rest is inferred from the germline J gene. The rearrangement links TRBV1 to TRBJ1-4, with TRBD1 matching 8 bases. The junction had 5 bases not matched to a gene; V was cut back by 2 bases and J by 3 bases. The V gene's germline CDR1 is NSQYPW and CDR2 LRSPGD (reference sequence). This CDR3 comprises 16 residues. This chain's CDR3 is CTCSAQGARANERLFF. The part of the CDR3 DNA that was read is TGCACCTGCAGTGCACAGGGGGCAAGGGCCAACGAAAGATTATTT.